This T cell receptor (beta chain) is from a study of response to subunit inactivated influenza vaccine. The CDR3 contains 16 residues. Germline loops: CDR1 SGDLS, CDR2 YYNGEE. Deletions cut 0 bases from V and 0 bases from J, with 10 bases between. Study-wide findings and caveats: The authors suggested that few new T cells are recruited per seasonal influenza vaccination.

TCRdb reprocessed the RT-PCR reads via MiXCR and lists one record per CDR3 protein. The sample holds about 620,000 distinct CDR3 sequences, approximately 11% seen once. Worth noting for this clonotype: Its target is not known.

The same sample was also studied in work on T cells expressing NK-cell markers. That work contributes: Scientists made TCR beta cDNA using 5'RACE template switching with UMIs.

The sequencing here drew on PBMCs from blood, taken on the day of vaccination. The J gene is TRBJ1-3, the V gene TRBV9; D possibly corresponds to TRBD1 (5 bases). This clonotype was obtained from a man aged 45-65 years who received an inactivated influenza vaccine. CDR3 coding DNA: TGTGCCAGCAGCGTAGTGTCTGGGGCCTCTGGAAACACCATATATTTT. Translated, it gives CASSVVSGASGNTIYF.